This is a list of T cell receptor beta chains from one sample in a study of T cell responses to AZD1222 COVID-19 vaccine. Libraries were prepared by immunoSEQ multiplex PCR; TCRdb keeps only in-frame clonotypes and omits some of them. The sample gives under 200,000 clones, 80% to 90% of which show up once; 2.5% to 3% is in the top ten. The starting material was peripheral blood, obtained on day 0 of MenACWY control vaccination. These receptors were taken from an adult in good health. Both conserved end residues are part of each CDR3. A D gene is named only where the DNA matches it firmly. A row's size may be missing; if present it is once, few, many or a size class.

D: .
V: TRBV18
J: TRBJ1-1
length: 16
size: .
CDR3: CASSQVRDVQNTEAFF
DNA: TGTGCCAGCTCACAGGTTCGGGACGTCCAGAACACTGAAGCTTTCTTT

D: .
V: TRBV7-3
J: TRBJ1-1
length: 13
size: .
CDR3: CASSSSLNTEAFF
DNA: TGTGCCAGCAGCTCATCATTGAACACTGAAGCTTTCTTT

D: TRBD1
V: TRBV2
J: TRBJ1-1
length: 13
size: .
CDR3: CASSRGPDTEAFF
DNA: TGTGCCAGCAGTAGGGGGCCGGACACTGAAGCTTTCTTT

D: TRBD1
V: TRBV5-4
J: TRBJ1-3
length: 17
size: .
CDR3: CASSLDRGFHSGNTIYF
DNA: TGTGCCAGCAGCCTGGACAGGGGATTTCACTCTGGAAACACCATATATTTT

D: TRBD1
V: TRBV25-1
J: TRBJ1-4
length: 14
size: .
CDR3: CASSGPTGGEKLFF
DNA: TGTGCCAGCAGTGGACCCACAGGGGGGGAAAAACTGTTTTTT

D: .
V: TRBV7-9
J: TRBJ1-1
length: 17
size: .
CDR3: CASRHGRMGTESTEAFF
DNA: TGTGCCAGCAGACACGGGAGGATGGGAACGGAATCCACTGAAGCTTTCTTT

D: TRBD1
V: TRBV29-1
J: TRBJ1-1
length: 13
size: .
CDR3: CSAQGGNRAEAFF
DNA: TGCAGCGCCCAGGGGGGAAATAGGGCTGAAGCTTTCTTT

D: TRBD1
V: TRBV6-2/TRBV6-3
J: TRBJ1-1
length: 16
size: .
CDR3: CASSHTSQGAFTEAFF
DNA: TGTGCCAGCAGTCATACTTCACAGGGGGCATTCACTGAAGCTTTCTTT

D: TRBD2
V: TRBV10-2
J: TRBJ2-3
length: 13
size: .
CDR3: CASSEAGADTQYF
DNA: TGCGCCAGCAGTGAGGCGGGAGCAGATACGCAGTATTTT

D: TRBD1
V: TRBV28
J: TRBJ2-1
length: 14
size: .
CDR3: CASRKGDRAHEQFF
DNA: TGTGCCAGCAGAAAGGGGGACAGGGCCCATGAGCAGTTCTTC

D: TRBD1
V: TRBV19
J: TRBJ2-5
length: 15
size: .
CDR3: CASSMRDRGGETQYF
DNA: TGTGCCAGTAGTATGAGAGACAGGGGGGGGGAGACCCAGTACTTC

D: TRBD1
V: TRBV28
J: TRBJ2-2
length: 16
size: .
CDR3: CASRTAGQGNTGELFF
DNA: TGTGCCAGCAGAACGGCGGGACAGGGGAACACCGGGGAGCTGTTTTTT

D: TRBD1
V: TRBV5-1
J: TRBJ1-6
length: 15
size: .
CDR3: CASRGQGERYSPLHF
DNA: TGCGCCAGCAGGGGTCAGGGGGAAAGGTACTCACCCCTCCACTTT

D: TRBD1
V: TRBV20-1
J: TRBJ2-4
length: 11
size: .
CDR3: CSAWTGGGQYF
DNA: TGCAGTGCTTGGACAGGGGGAGGGCAGTACTTC

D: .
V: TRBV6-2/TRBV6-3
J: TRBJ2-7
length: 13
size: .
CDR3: CASSYYPNNEQYF
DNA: TGTGCCAGCAGTTACTACCCCAATAACGAGCAGTACTTC

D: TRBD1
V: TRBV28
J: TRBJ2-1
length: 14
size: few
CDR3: CASSNNRGYNEQFF
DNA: TGTGCCAGCAGTAACAACAGGGGCTACAATGAGCAGTTCTTC

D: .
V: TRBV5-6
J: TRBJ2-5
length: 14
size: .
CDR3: CASSLQGSQETQYF
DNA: TGTGCCAGCAGCCTCCAGGGGTCTCAAGAGACCCAGTACTTC

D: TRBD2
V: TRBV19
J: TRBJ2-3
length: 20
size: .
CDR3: CASSFPPGLAGGGSTDTQYF
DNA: TGTGCCAGTAGTTTCCCCCCGGGACTAGCGGGGGGAGGGAGCACAGATACGCAGTATTTT

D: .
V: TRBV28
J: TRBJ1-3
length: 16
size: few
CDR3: CASSTPSGNSGNTIYF
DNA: TGTGCCAGCAGTACCCCTTCGGGCAACTCTGGAAACACCATATATTTT

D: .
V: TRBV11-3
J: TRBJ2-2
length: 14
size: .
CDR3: CASSLEVGPGELFF
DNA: TGTGCCAGCAGCTTAGAGGTTGGACCCGGGGAGCTGTTTTTT

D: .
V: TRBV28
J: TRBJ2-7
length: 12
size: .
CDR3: CASSFRPYEQYF
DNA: TGTGCCAGCAGTTTTCGTCCCTACGAGCAGTACTTC

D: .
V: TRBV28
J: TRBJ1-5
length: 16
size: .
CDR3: CASSPRDQWVHQPQHF
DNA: TGTGCCAGCAGTCCCCGGGATCAGTGGGTCCATCAGCCCCAGCATTTT

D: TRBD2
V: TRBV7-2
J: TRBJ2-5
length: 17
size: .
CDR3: CASSWGTSGRARETQYF
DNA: TGTGCCAGCAGCTGGGGGACTAGCGGGAGGGCGAGGGAGACCCAGTACTTC

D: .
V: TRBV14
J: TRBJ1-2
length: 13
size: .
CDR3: CASSQIQGRGYTF
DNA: TGTGCCAGCAGCCAAATACAGGGCCGGGGCTACACCTTC

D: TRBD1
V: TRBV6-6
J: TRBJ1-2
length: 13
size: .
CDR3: CASSTQGDYGYTF
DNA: TGTGCCAGCAGTACACAGGGGGACTATGGCTACACCTTC

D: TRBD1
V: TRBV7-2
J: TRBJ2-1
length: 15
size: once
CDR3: CASSSDKGALNEQFF
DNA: TGTGCCAGCAGCTCCGACAAGGGGGCCCTCAATGAGCAGTTCTTC

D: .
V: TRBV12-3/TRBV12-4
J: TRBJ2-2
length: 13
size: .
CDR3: CASSLAGDGELFF
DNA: TGTGCCAGCAGTTTAGCAGGGGACGGGGAGCTGTTTTTT

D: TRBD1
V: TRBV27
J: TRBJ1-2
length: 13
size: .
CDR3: CASRGTGLYGYTF
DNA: TGTGCCAGCAGAGGGACAGGACTTTATGGCTACACCTTC

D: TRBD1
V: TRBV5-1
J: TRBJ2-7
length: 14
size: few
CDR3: CASSWGQMIYEQYF
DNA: TGCGCCAGCAGCTGGGGACAGATGATCTACGAGCAGTACTTC

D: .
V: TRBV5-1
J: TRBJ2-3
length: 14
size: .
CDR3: CASRGASYTDTQYF
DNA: TGCGCCAGCAGGGGTGCCAGCTACACAGATACGCAGTATTTT

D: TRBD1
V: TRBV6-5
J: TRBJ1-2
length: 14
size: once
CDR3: CASRVQQGMNGYTF
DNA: TGTGCCAGCAGGGTTCAACAGGGGATGAATGGCTACACCTTC

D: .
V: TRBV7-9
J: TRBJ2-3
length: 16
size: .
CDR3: CASSRADSPSTDTQYF
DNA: TGTGCCAGCAGCCGCGCGGACAGCCCTAGCACAGATACGCAGTATTTT

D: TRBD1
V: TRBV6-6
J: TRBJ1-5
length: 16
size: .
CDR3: CASSPFGTGNNQPQHF
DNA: TGTGCCAGCAGTCCGTTCGGGACAGGGAACAATCAGCCCCAGCATTTT

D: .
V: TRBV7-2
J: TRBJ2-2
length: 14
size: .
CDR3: CASSLNSPTGELFF
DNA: TGTGCCAGCAGCTTAAACTCTCCGACCGGGGAGCTGTTTTTT

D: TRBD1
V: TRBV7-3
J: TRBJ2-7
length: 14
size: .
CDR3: CASSSGQGVGKQYF
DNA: TGTGCCAGCAGCTCCGGACAGGGAGTGGGAAAGCAGTACTTC

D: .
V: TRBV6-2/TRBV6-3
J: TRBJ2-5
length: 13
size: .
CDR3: CASSYSYQETQYF
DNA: TGTGCCAGCAGTTATTCGTACCAAGAGACCCAGTACTTC

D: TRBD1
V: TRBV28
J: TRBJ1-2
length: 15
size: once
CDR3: CASSSGQGEAYGYTF
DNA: TGTGCCAGCAGTTCCGGACAGGGGGAAGCCTATGGCTACACCTTC

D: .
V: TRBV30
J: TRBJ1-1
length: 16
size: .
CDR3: CAWSPYIGREGTEAFF
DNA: TGTGCCTGGAGCCCGTACATAGGCAGGGAGGGTACTGAAGCTTTCTTT

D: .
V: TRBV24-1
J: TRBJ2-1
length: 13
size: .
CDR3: CATTGDSYNEQFF
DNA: TGTGCCACCACCGGGGATTCCTACAATGAGCAGTTCTTC

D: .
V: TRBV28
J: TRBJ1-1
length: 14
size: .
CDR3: CASSLGGGDTEAFF
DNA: TGTGCCAGCAGTTTAGGGGGAGGGGACACTGAAGCTTTCTTT

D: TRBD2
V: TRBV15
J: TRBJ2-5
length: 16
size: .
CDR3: CATSREISGGEETQYF
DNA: TGTGCCACCAGCAGAGAGATTAGCGGGGGGGAAGAGACCCAGTACTTC

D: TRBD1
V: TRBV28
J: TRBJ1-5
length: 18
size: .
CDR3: CASRPPPDRGGSNQPQHF
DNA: TGTGCCAGCAGGCCTCCACCCGACAGGGGTGGAAGCAATCAGCCCCAGCATTTT

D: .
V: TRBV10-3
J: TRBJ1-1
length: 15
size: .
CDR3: CAISESAQGYTEAFF
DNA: TGTGCCATCAGTGAGTCAGCGCAGGGCTATACTGAAGCTTTCTTT

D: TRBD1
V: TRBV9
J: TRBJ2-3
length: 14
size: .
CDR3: CASSSDRGGDTQYF
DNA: TGTGCCAGCAGTTCGGACAGGGGAGGGGATACGCAGTATTTT

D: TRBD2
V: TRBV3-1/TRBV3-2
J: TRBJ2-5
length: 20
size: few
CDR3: CASSQDIAGLAGGPRETQYF
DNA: TGTGCCAGCAGCCAAGATATCGCCGGACTAGCGGGAGGGCCGCGCGAGACCCAGTACTTC

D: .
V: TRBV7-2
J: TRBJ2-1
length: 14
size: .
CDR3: CASSPRLGTNEQFF
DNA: TGTGCCAGCTCCCCCAGGCTAGGGACTAATGAGCAGTTCTTC

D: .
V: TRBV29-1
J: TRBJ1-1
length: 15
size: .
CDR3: CSVPKGPGQLTEAFF
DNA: TGCAGCGTCCCGAAGGGGCCAGGGCAGTTGACTGAAGCTTTCTTT

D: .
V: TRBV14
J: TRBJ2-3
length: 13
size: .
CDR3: CASSQTSTDTQYF
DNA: TGTGCCAGCAGCCAAACTAGCACAGATACGCAGTATTTT

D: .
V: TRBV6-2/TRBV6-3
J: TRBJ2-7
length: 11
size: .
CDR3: CASSHAGMRHF
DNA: TGTGCCAGCAGCCACGCAGGGATGAGGCACTTC

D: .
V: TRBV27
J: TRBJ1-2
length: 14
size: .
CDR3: CASSLGTGSYGYTF
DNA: TGTGCCAGCAGTTTAGGAACGGGCAGTTATGGCTACACCTTC